These 29 T cell receptor beta chains were sequenced from one sample in a study of cytomegalovirus exposure and HLA in healthy donors. A multiplex PCR was run with 60 Vbeta primers and 13 Jbeta primers. Repertoires were generated with immunoSEQ multiplex PCR, while TCRdb's copy carries only in-frame clones and drops some. Of approximately 190,000 clones in the sample, approximately 90% were seen once. The specimen was PBMCs. Receptors were obtained from a boy younger than 10 in good health and CMV-seronegative.

CDR3 amino acids: CASSSPDTMNTEAFF. CDR3 DNA sequence: TGCGCCAGCAGCTCGCCCGACACAATGAACACTGAAGCTTTCTTT. V usage is TRBV5-1 and J usage is TRBJ1-1, with unresolved D. CDR1 and CDR2 from the germline V gene are SGHRS and YFSETQ. Trimming left V 3 bases short and J 0 bases short, with 12 bases between. The CDR3 contains 15 residues.

The chain employs TRBV21-1 and TRBJ2-5; the D call of TRBD2 is as the table states it, not checked on the DNA. TRBV21-1 is a pseudogene. The CDR3 runs 17 residues. This CDR3 reads CASSSQSGLAGEETQYF. DNA for the CDR3: TGTGCCAGCAGCTCCCAGTCCGGACTAGCGGGAGAGGAGACCCAGTACTTC.

This chain links TRBV20-1 with TRBJ2-7; 7 nucleotides match TRBD1. The CDR3 loop spans 11 amino acids. The V gene end was trimmed by 8 bases and the J gene end by 5 bases; junction bases not matched to a gene: 6. Germline V gene sequence: CDR1 DFQATT, CDR2 SNEGSKA (reference sequence). The CDR3 loop is CSIQQGNEQYF. In DNA, the CDR3 is TGCAGTATCCAACAGGGGAACGAGCAGTACTTC.

The rearrangement uses TRBV7-2 and TRBJ2-2; 7 bases line up with TRBD2. Germline CDR1 SGHTA, CDR2 FQGNSA. The junction had 6 bases not matched to a gene; V was cut back by 2 bases and J by 3 bases. The CDR3 is 16 amino acids. DNA for the CDR3: TGTGCCAGCAGCTTATGGACTAGGGGTGACACCGGGGAGCTGTTTTTT. This translates into CASSLWTRGDTGELFF.

This rearrangement joins TRBV23-1 to TRBJ2-5; 7 bases are shared with TRBD1. TRBV23-1 is known as an ORF, though its function is uncertain. Trimming took 7 bases from V and 2 from J; bases not matched to a gene: 7. The CDR3 is 14 residues long. The CDR3 is CASIRRDRQETQYF. The CDR3 DNA reads TGCGCCAGCATCCGCCGGGACAGACAAGAGACCCAGTACTTC.

Comments on this clone: The junction differs from germline at one of its ends, possibly a read error. The CDR3 sequence: CSSSPSGGAGNEQFF. The CDR3 bases are TGTTCCAGCAGTCCGTCCGGGGGGGCGGGAAATGAGCAGTTCTTC. This chain joins TRBV7-9 and TRBJ2-1, with TRBD2 identical over 8 bases. Germline CDR1 and CDR2: SEHNR and FQNEAQ (reference sequence). The CDR3 extends over 15 amino acids.

This chain joins TRBV11-2 and TRBJ1-3; possibly TRBD1 for D (5 bases). CDR3 length: 12 amino acids. With 5 bases removed from V and 9 bases from J, the gap between germline ends came to 11 bases. The V gene's germline CDR1 is SGHAT and CDR2 FQNNGV. The CDR3 DNA is TGTGCCAGCAGCCCTCGGGGGGGCACCATATATTTT. Its protein is CASSPRGGTIYF.

The chain links TRBV9 to TRBJ1-2, with 11 bases identical to TRBD1. The CDR3 covers 16 residues. The V and J ends lost 4 bases and 2 bases, in that order; junction bases with no gene match: 7. Germline loops: CDR1 SGDLS, CDR2 YYNGEE. The CDR3 region has the DNA TGTGCCAGCAGCCCTTACGGGACAGGGGGGAACTATGGCTACACCTTC. This codes for CASSPYGTGGNYGYTF.

V and J are TRBV28 and TRBJ1-2; a weak D match, TRBD1 (5 bases). This CDR3 is 14 amino acids long. Germline CDR1 MDHEN, CDR2 SYDVKM. V lost 4 bases and J lost 2, with 11 bases in between. This CDR3 is CASSSSGGNYGYTF. CDR3 in DNA: TGTGCCAGCAGTTCCTCCGGGGGAAACTATGGCTACACCTTC.

This clone was detected a few times. The V call is TRBV5-1, the J call TRBJ1-1, with 10 bases matching TRBD1. There are 14 residues in the CDR3. J lost 4 bases, V lost 5 bases, and 5 bases had no gene match. Germline-derived CDR1 and CDR2 are SGHRS and YFSETQ. The CDR3 is CASSRTGGSTEAFF. The CDR3 coding sequence is TGCGCCAGCAGTAGGACAGGGGGGAGCACTGAAGCTTTCTTT. Full variable domain (remainder filled in from reference TRBV5-1 and TRBJ1-1): KAGVTQTPRYLIKTRGQQVTLSCSPISGHRSVSWYQQTPGQGLQFLFEYFSETQRNKGNFPGRFSGRQFSNSRSEMNVSTLELGDSALYLCASSRTGGSTEAFFGQGTRLTVV.

The CDR3 DNA reads as TGCGCCAGCAGGGGGGCTAGCGGACTCAATGAGCAGTTCTTC. Amino acids: CASRGASGLNEQFF. The chain links TRBV10-2 to TRBJ2-1, with D possibly being TRBD2 (7 bases). Germline V gives CDR1 WSHSY, CDR2 SAAADI. V lost 6 bases and J lost 6, with 15 bases in between. The CDR3 contains 14 residues.

The J gene is TRBJ1-2, the V gene TRBV18, with 8 bases identical to TRBD1. The germline gives CDR1 KGHSH, CDR2 LQKENI. Trimming cost V 3 bases and J 5 bases; bases outside gene matches: 2. The CDR3 contains 13 residues. CDR3 coding DNA: TGTGCCAGCTCACCCGACAGGGGATATGGCTACACCTTC. It is translated as CASSPDRGYGYTF.

This chain uses TRBV29-1 with TRBJ2-7; D uncertain. This CDR3 region has 14 residues. The V end was cut by 4 bases, the J end by 0 bases, with 13 bases between. Germline CDR1 reads SQVTM; CDR2 reads ANQGSEA. CDR3 residues: CSVGSGLHSYEQYF. The CDR3 nucleotides read TGCAGCGTTGGCTCGGGTCTTCACTCCTACGAGCAGTACTTC.

The CDR3 DNA follows: TGCAGCGTTGCCCAGGGGGCCTACGAGCAGTACTTC. It is translated as CSVAQGAYEQYF. The rearrangement links TRBV29-1 to TRBJ2-7; 7 bases line up with TRBD1. Germline V gene lookup returns CDR1 SQVTM and CDR2 ANQGSEA. V lost 4 bases to trimming and J lost 2 bases; unmatched junction nucleotides: 2. This CDR3 is built from 12 residues.

In its sample, this clone was seen once. The rearrangement uses TRBV5-4 and TRBJ2-1; 8 positions match TRBD2. The trim removed 4 bases at V and 6 bases at J, leaving 9 bases unmatched. The CDR3 is made up of 15 amino acids. Germline V gene sequence: CDR1 SGHNT, CDR2 YYREEE (reference sequence). The CDR3 loop is CASSVFQRELNEQFF. CDR3 coding DNA: TGTGCCAGCAGCGTTTTCCAGCGGGAGCTCAATGAGCAGTTCTTC.

The V gene is TRBV30, the J gene TRBJ1-1; D call uncertain. V lost 3 bases to trimming and J lost 2 bases, with 16 bases between them. Germline V gives CDR1 GTSNPN, CDR2 SVGIG (reference sequence). This CDR3 comprises 15 residues. The CDR3 bases are TGTGCCTGGAGCAAAGCGGCAGGAGATAACACTGAAGCTTTCTTT. Translated, it gives CAWSKAAGDNTEAFF. The full variable domain, with the rest looked up from reference TRBV30 and TRBJ1-1, is SQTIHQWPATLVQPVGSPLSLECTVEGTSNPNLYWYRQAAGRGLQLLFYSVGIGQISSEVPQNLSASRPQDRQFILSSKKLLLSDSGFYLCAWSKAAGDNTEAFFGQGTRLTVV.

The rearrangement joins TRBV5-4 to TRBJ2-5; D uncertain. Germline V CDR1 and CDR2: SGHNT, YYREEE (reference sequence). This CDR3 is 13 amino acids long. Trimming stripped 0 bases from V and 1 base from J, with 4 bases between. DNA for the CDR3: TGTGCCAGCAGCTTGGCCCTCCAAGAGACCCAGTACTTC. Protein: CASSLALQETQYF.

V usage is TRBV15 and J usage is TRBJ2-1, with unresolved D. The ends were cut back, 6 bases at V and 10 bases at J, with 13 bases in the middle. The CDR3 is 12 amino acids. Germline V gene sequence: CDR1 LNHNV, CDR2 YYDKDF (reference sequence). CDR3: CATSGEGGEQFF. In DNA form, the CDR3 reads TGTGCCACCAGTGGCGAAGGCGGCGAGCAGTTCTTC.

The rearrangement uses TRBV6-1 and TRBJ2-2, with D possibly being TRBD2 (7 bases). Looked up from germline, CDR1 is MNHNS and CDR2 is SASEGT. The CDR3 length is 14 residues. With 1 base removed from V and 6 bases from J, the gap between germline ends came to 9 bases. CDR3 sequence: CASSEVGGAGELFF. The CDR3 DNA reads TGTGCCAGCAGTGAAGTAGGGGGGGCCGGGGAGCTGTTTTTT.

Of note for this clone: One end of the junction fails to match germline, which may point to a read error. The chain has TRBV28 and TRBJ2-3; TRBD1 aligns across 9 bases. Germline loops: CDR1 MDHEN, CDR2 SYDVKM. The CDR3 runs to 16 residues. The chain's CDR3 is CASSHLQGAGSDAQYF. In DNA, the CDR3 is TGTGCCAGCAGCCATTTACAGGGGGCAGGTTCAGATGCGCAGTATTTT.

The chain links TRBV6-1 to TRBJ1-2; TRBD1 matches 8 bases. J was trimmed by 1 base and V by 2 bases; bases with no gene match: 12. Germline V gene data show CDR1 as MNHNS and CDR2 as SASEGT. This CDR3 is 18 amino acids long. The CDR3 DNA reads as TGTGCCAGCAGTGAACTGACGGCAGGGGGCTCGGGTAACTATGGCTACACCTTC. It yields the protein CASSELTAGGSGNYGYTF.

The chain joins TRBV5-1 to TRBJ2-5; 9 bases are shared with TRBD2. The CDR3 is made up of 14 amino acids. The junction had 10 bases not matched to a gene; V was cut back by 8 bases and J by 5 bases. Germline lookup yields CDR1 SGHRS and CDR2 YFSETQ. Here the CDR3 reads CASRRREGPETQYF. CDR3 coding DNA: TGCGCCAGTAGGAGGCGGGAGGGCCCCGAGACCCAGTACTTC.

The V gene is TRBV28, the J gene TRBJ1-2; no clear D. There are 15 residues in the CDR3. The V gene lost 6 bases and the J gene lost 1 base, with 15 bases spanning the gap. The germline CDR1 and CDR2 sequences are MDHEN and SYDVKM. The CDR3 DNA is TGTGCCAGCAGCCCGGATGCGAGGGATAACTATGGCTACACCTTC. Its translation is CASSPDARDNYGYTF.

The rearrangement links TRBV7-9 to TRBJ1-1, with 9 bases matching TRBD1. Germline V gene sequence: CDR1 SEHNR, CDR2 FQNEAQ (reference sequence). CDR3 length: 16 residues. The trim removed 5 bases at V and 3 bases at J, leaving 10 bases unmatched. The CDR3 region has the DNA TGTGCCAGCAGCACCATGGACAGGGGCTCGGACACTGAAGCTTTCTTT. This sequence encodes CASSTMDRGSDTEAFF.

This chain connects TRBV4-1 to TRBJ2-7; 10 bases are shared with TRBD2. The ends lost 4 bases at V and 2 bases at J; junction bases unmatched: 8. The CDR3 has 16 residues. Germline V gene data show CDR1 as MGHRA and CDR2 as YSYEKL. CDR3 nucleotides: TGCGCCAGCAGCCCTATCGGACTAGCGGATACCTACGAGCAGTACTTC. Amino acid sequence: CASSPIGLADTYEQYF.

The V call is TRBV30, the J call TRBJ1-6; D is ambiguous. Per germline, CDR1 GTSNPN and CDR2 SVGIG (reference sequence). V lost 3 bases and J 0 bases, leaving 12 bases between the germline ends. This CDR3 region has 16 residues. The CDR3 nucleotides are TGTGCCTGGAGCGCACTGTCCTTCTCCTATAATTCACCCCTCCACTTT. Translated, it gives CAWSALSFSYNSPLHF.

This chain connects TRBV5-6 to TRBJ2-2; D unresolved. The V and J ends lost 1 base and 6 bases respectively, with 13 bases between them. This CDR3 is built from 15 residues. Per the germline V gene, CDR1 is SGHDT and CDR2 is YYEEEE. CDR3: CASSLMEQPPGELFF. CDR3 coding DNA: TGTGCCAGCAGCTTGATGGAACAGCCGCCCGGGGAGCTGTTTTTT.

The chain uses TRBV5-6 and TRBJ2-1, with D tentatively TRBD1 (6 bases). This CDR3 has 15 residues. V was cut by 4 bases and J by 7 bases, with 18 bases left in between. Germline V gene sequence: CDR1 SGHDT, CDR2 YYEEEE. CDR3 bases: TGTGCCAGCAGCGAAGGGGGAAACGGGGCTAATGAGCAGTTCTTC. Its protein product is CASSEGGNGANEQFF.

The genes are TRBV19 and TRBJ2-5, with 8 bases identical to TRBD1. Germline values: CDR1 LNHDA, CDR2 SQIVND (reference sequence). The CDR3 sequence is 17 residues long. J was trimmed by 4 bases and V by 5 bases; bases with no gene match: 15. The CDR3 nucleotides are TGTGCCAGTAGTCCCGGGACAGGTCCGGCGGATCCAGAGACCCAGTACTTC. Its translation is CASSPGTGPADPETQYF.